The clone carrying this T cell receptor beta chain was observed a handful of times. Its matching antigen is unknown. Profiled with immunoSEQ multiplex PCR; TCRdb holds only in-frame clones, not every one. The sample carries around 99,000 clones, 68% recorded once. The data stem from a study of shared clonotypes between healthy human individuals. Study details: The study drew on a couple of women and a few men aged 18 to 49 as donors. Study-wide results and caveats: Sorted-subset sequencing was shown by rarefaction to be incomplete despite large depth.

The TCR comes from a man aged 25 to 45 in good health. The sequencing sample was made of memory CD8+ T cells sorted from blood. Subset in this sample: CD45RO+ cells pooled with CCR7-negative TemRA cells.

CDR3 loop: CSVEGLASSYNEQFF. As DNA, the CDR3 is TGCAGCGTTGAAGGGCTAGCGAGCTCCTACAATGAGCAGTTCTTC. The chain employs TRBV29-1 and TRBJ2-1, with D possibly TRBD2 on 6 matching bases. Germline loops: CDR1 SQVTM, CDR2 ANQGSEA. V dropped 1 base and J dropped 0 bases, with 10 bases sitting between them. The CDR3 loop spans 15 amino acids.